These T cell receptor beta chains were read from a single sample in a study of blood T cells in healthy people across ages. TCRdb reanalysed the 5' RACE reads using MiXCR and keeps one entry per CDR3 protein. The sample consists of hundreds of thousands of distinct CDR3 sequences, around 45% of them appearing once. Sequencing was done on a sample of blood. All receptors come from a man aged 60-69 years in good health. Both conserved end residues are part of each CDR3. The order of the fields is J gene, D gene, V gene, clone size, CDR3 DNA, CDR3 protein. The D gene is left open where the match is weak. Size is stated for part of the rows, as once, few or many counts, or as a class when the clone is expanded.

j_call: TRBJ2-7; d_call: TRBD2; v_call: TRBV10-1; clone_size: once; cdr3_nt: TGCGCCAGCAGTGAGTCGAGGGCTAGCGGGGGGCTCTACAATGAGCAGTACTTC; cdr3_aa: CASSESRASGGLYNEQYF
j_call: TRBJ2-7; d_call: TRBD1; v_call: TRBV28; clone_size: many; cdr3_nt: TGTGCCAGCAGTAACCTCGGGACAGGGTACTACGAGCAGTACTTC; cdr3_aa: CASSNLGTGYYEQYF
j_call: TRBJ2-5; d_call: -; v_call: TRBV7-9; clone_size: -; cdr3_nt: TGTGTCAGCAGCCCTCGGATACAGTGGGAGACCCAGTACTTC; cdr3_aa: CVSSPRIQWETQYF
j_call: TRBJ1-5; d_call: -; v_call: TRBV20-1; clone_size: -; cdr3_nt: TGCAGTGCTAGAGATGGGGTGTATAGCAATCAGCCCCAGCATTTT; cdr3_aa: CSARDGVYSNQPQHF
j_call: TRBJ2-1; d_call: -; v_call: TRBV6-1; clone_size: -; cdr3_nt: TGTGCCAGCAGTGAATCTACTTACTACAATGAGCAGTTCTTC; cdr3_aa: CASSESTYYNEQFF
j_call: TRBJ2-5; d_call: TRBD2; v_call: TRBV4-3; clone_size: -; cdr3_nt: TGCGCCAGCAGCCAAGATAGGATCGGGACTAGCGGGCCTCAGGCCCAGTACTTC; cdr3_aa: CASSQDRIGTSGPQAQYF
j_call: TRBJ1-2; d_call: -; v_call: TRBV12-3/TRBV12-4; clone_size: -; cdr3_nt: TGTGCCAGCAGCCGGACGGATACTCCTAACTATGGCTACACCTTC; cdr3_aa: CASSRTDTPNYGYTF
j_call: TRBJ2-5; d_call: -; v_call: TRBV3-1; clone_size: -; cdr3_nt: TGTGCCAGCAGCCAAGGGGGGCAGAATGGGAAGACCCAGTACTTC; cdr3_aa: CASSQGGQNGKTQYF
j_call: TRBJ1-4; d_call: -; v_call: TRBV5-1; clone_size: few; cdr3_nt: TGCGCCAGCAGCCGCCAGCTTGATGAAAAACTGTTTTTT; cdr3_aa: CASSRQLDEKLFF
j_call: TRBJ1-1; d_call: -; v_call: TRBV14; clone_size: once; cdr3_nt: TGTGCCAGCAGCCGGACGGTGGTGACTGAAGCTTTCTTT; cdr3_aa: CASSRTVVTEAFF
j_call: TRBJ2-5; d_call: TRBD1; v_call: TRBV10-3; clone_size: -; cdr3_nt: TGTGCCACCAGTTTGACAGGGTTGGAGACCCAGTACTTT; cdr3_aa: CATSLTGLETQYF
j_call: TRBJ1-4; d_call: -; v_call: TRBV5-1; clone_size: few; cdr3_nt: TGCGCCAGCAGCTTGGAACCCGGGTTTGATGAAAAACTGTTTTTT; cdr3_aa: CASSLEPGFDEKLFF
j_call: TRBJ2-3; d_call: TRBD2; v_call: TRBV20-1; clone_size: -; cdr3_nt: TGCAGTGCCGCGACTAGCGGGTACGGCACAGATACGCAGTATTTT; cdr3_aa: CSAATSGYGTDTQYF
j_call: TRBJ1-2; d_call: -; v_call: TRBV29-1; clone_size: -; cdr3_nt: TGCAGCGTTTTTGAAGGGGCGCAGGACTATGGCTACACCTTC; cdr3_aa: CSVFEGAQDYGYTF
j_call: TRBJ2-7; d_call: -; v_call: TRBV20-1; clone_size: few; cdr3_nt: TGCAGTGCTAGAGCCACTTTCGGCGAGCAGTACTTC; cdr3_aa: CSARATFGEQYF
j_call: TRBJ1-1; d_call: -; v_call: TRBV5-5; clone_size: -; cdr3_nt: TGTGCCAGCCGACCGGGACATGTTTCTCTGAACACTGAAGCTTTCTTT; cdr3_aa: CASRPGHVSLNTEAFF
j_call: TRBJ2-1; d_call: TRBD2; v_call: TRBV5-1; clone_size: few; cdr3_nt: TGCGCCAGCAGCGTGACGGGACTAGCGGGGGGGCGCTCGGATGAGCAGTTCTTC; cdr3_aa: CASSVTGLAGGRSDEQFF
j_call: TRBJ2-7; d_call: -; v_call: TRBV20-1; clone_size: -; cdr3_nt: TGCAGTGCGGGGGGGGGCGTCTACGAGCAGTACTTC; cdr3_aa: CSAGGGVYEQYF
j_call: TRBJ2-1; d_call: TRBD2; v_call: TRBV3-1; clone_size: -; cdr3_nt: TGTGCCAGCAGCCAAGTTAGCGGGGGTGGAAAGCAGTTCTTC; cdr3_aa: CASSQVSGGGKQFF
j_call: TRBJ1-2; d_call: -; v_call: TRBV4-1; clone_size: -; cdr3_nt: TGCGCCAGCAGCCAAGTCGGAACGGGATTCTATGGCTACACCTTC; cdr3_aa: CASSQVGTGFYGYTF
j_call: TRBJ2-6; d_call: -; v_call: TRBV7-9; clone_size: -; cdr3_nt: TGTGCCAGCAGCTTAGCAGGGCTGAGCTCTGGGGCCAACGTCCTGACTTTC; cdr3_aa: CASSLAGLSSGANVLTF
j_call: TRBJ2-1; d_call: -; v_call: TRBV6-2/TRBV6-3; clone_size: -; cdr3_nt: TGTGCCAGCAGTCCCCGAATGGGGCAGTTCTTC; cdr3_aa: CASSPRMGQFF
j_call: TRBJ1-4; d_call: -; v_call: TRBV5-1; clone_size: few; cdr3_nt: TGCGCCAGCAGCTCGGACCCTCGGGGAACTAATGAAAAACTGTTTTTT; cdr3_aa: CASSSDPRGTNEKLFF
j_call: TRBJ2-3; d_call: -; v_call: TRBV3-1; clone_size: many; cdr3_nt: TGTGCCAGCAGCCAAGATCACAACACAGATACGCAGTATTTT; cdr3_aa: CASSQDHNTDTQYF
j_call: TRBJ2-5; d_call: TRBD2; v_call: TRBV9; clone_size: once; cdr3_nt: TGTGCCAGCAGCACACACATAGCGGGGGTAGAGACCCAGTACTTC; cdr3_aa: CASSTHIAGVETQYF
j_call: TRBJ1-2; d_call: -; v_call: TRBV27; clone_size: few; cdr3_nt: TGTGCCAGCAGTTTTGGGGAATCCTATGGCTACACCTTC; cdr3_aa: CASSFGESYGYTF
j_call: TRBJ1-3; d_call: -; v_call: TRBV10-3; clone_size: -; cdr3_nt: TGTGCCTCCAGAAGGGACTCTGGAAACACCATATATTTT; cdr3_aa: CASRRDSGNTIYF
j_call: TRBJ2-7; d_call: -; v_call: TRBV16; clone_size: -; cdr3_nt: TGTGCCAGCAGCCAATATGCCGGATCCTACGAGCAGTACTTC; cdr3_aa: CASSQYAGSYEQYF
j_call: TRBJ1-2; d_call: -; v_call: TRBV25-1; clone_size: -; cdr3_nt: TGTGCCAGTCGCCGGGGGGATAACCATGGCTACACCTTC; cdr3_aa: CASRRGDNHGYTF
j_call: TRBJ1-1; d_call: TRBD1; v_call: TRBV7-9; clone_size: few; cdr3_nt: TGTGCCAGCAGCTTGGCGGGGACAGGGGCGAACACTGAAGCTTTCTTT; cdr3_aa: CASSLAGTGANTEAFF
j_call: TRBJ2-5; d_call: TRBD2; v_call: TRBV20-1; clone_size: -; cdr3_nt: TGCAGTGCTAGGGCGGGAGGCGGGGGGGCGTATGAGCAGTACTTC; cdr3_aa: CSARAGGGGAYEQYF
j_call: TRBJ2-7; d_call: TRBD1; v_call: TRBV12-3/TRBV12-4; clone_size: few; cdr3_nt: TGTGCCAGCAGTTTAGCACAGGGGGCGAGCTACGAGCAGTACTTC; cdr3_aa: CASSLAQGASYEQYF
j_call: TRBJ2-5; d_call: TRBD2; v_call: TRBV6-5; clone_size: few; cdr3_nt: TGTGCCAGCAGTTATACGAGCGGGGTACAAGAGACCCAGTACTTC; cdr3_aa: CASSYTSGVQETQYF
j_call: TRBJ2-3; d_call: TRBD2; v_call: TRBV27; clone_size: -; cdr3_nt: TGTGCCAGCAGTTTTTCGTCTAGCGGGGGGGTAGATACGCAGTATTTT; cdr3_aa: CASSFSSSGGVDTQYF
j_call: TRBJ1-4; d_call: -; v_call: TRBV7-2; clone_size: -; cdr3_nt: TGTGCCAGCAGCTTAGGAGGGATAAGTGAAAAACTGTTTTTT; cdr3_aa: CASSLGGISEKLFF
j_call: TRBJ2-7; d_call: -; v_call: TRBV12-3/TRBV12-4; clone_size: -; cdr3_nt: TGTGCCAGCAGGAAGGGCGAGACAGGGAGGTTATACGAGCAGTACTTC; cdr3_aa: CASRKGETGRLYEQYF
j_call: TRBJ1-2; d_call: TRBD1; v_call: TRBV12-3/TRBV12-4; clone_size: -; cdr3_nt: TGTGCCAGCAGTTCCCCAGGGGGTCCTAACTATGGCTACACCTTC; cdr3_aa: CASSSPGGPNYGYTF
j_call: TRBJ1-6; d_call: -; v_call: TRBV27; clone_size: -; cdr3_nt: TGTGCCAGCAGTGGTCAGGAGAATTCACCCCTCCACTTT; cdr3_aa: CASSGQENSPLHF
j_call: TRBJ2-7; d_call: TRBD2; v_call: TRBV20-1; clone_size: -; cdr3_nt: TGCAGTGCTTCCCGGACTAGCGGAGGCCGCTACAATGAGCAGTACTTC; cdr3_aa: CSASRTSGGRYNEQYF
j_call: TRBJ2-3; d_call: -; v_call: TRBV18; clone_size: -; cdr3_nt: TGTGCCAGCTCACGCAAAGCAGGAGATACGCAGTATTTT; cdr3_aa: CASSRKAGDTQYF
j_call: TRBJ2-7; d_call: -; v_call: TRBV14; clone_size: -; cdr3_nt: TGTGCCAGCAGCCAAGAGGGGTGGAGGAGCAAGTACTTC; cdr3_aa: CASSQEGWRSKYF
j_call: TRBJ2-7; d_call: TRBD1; v_call: TRBV6-5; clone_size: -; cdr3_nt: TGTGCCAGCAGTTATAAGCAGGGACAGCCAAGAGGGGAGCAGTACTTC; cdr3_aa: CASSYKQGQPRGEQYF
j_call: TRBJ2-7; d_call: -; v_call: TRBV7-2; clone_size: -; cdr3_nt: TGTGCCAGCAGCTTATCGGATGCAGGGGTCTTCGAGCAGTACTTC; cdr3_aa: CASSLSDAGVFEQYF
j_call: TRBJ2-4; d_call: -; v_call: TRBV20-1; clone_size: few; cdr3_nt: TGCAGTGGTCGCCAGGGGAACATTCAGTACTTC; cdr3_aa: CSGRQGNIQYF
j_call: TRBJ2-7; d_call: TRBD1; v_call: TRBV7-9; clone_size: -; cdr3_nt: TGTGCCAGCAGCGACCGGGACAGGAACGACGAGCAGTACTTC; cdr3_aa: CASSDRDRNDEQYF
j_call: TRBJ1-2; d_call: TRBD1; v_call: TRBV7-3; clone_size: -; cdr3_nt: TGTGCCAGCAGCTTAAATCGACAGGGAGGCTACACCTTC; cdr3_aa: CASSLNRQGGYTF
j_call: TRBJ2-7; d_call: -; v_call: TRBV5-1; clone_size: few; cdr3_nt: TGCGCCAGCAGCTTGGAAGGGCGAAGGAGCTCCTACGAGCAGTACTTC; cdr3_aa: CASSLEGRRSSYEQYF
j_call: TRBJ2-7; d_call: -; v_call: TRBV11-2; clone_size: few; cdr3_nt: TGTGCCAGCAGCTTAGATCGTGGAGGGTACTACGAGCAGTACTTC; cdr3_aa: CASSLDRGGYYEQYF
j_call: TRBJ2-1; d_call: -; v_call: TRBV4-1; clone_size: few; cdr3_nt: TGCGCCAGCAGCCAAGATACTCTTGGGCGGAGTAATGAGCAGTTCTTC; cdr3_aa: CASSQDTLGRSNEQFF
j_call: TRBJ1-3; d_call: -; v_call: TRBV7-2; clone_size: -; cdr3_nt: TGTGCCAGCAGCTCCTATGGCGCAGGGATCTCTGGAAACACCATATATTTT; cdr3_aa: CASSSYGAGISGNTIYF
j_call: TRBJ2-3; d_call: TRBD2; v_call: TRBV20-1; clone_size: few; cdr3_nt: TGCAGTGGCGGGGGGCAGGTAGTAGATACGCAGTATTTT; cdr3_aa: CSGGGQVVDTQYF